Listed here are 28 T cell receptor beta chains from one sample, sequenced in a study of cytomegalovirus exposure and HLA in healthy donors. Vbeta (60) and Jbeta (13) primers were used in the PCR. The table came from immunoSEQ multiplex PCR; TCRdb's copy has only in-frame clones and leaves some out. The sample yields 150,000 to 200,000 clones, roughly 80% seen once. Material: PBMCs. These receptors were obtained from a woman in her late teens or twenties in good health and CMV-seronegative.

The CDR3 here is CASSLLEEQPTEAFF. The CDR3 nucleotides read TGTGCCAGCAGTCTCCTGGAGGAACAGCCCACTGAAGCTTTCTTT. This chain connects TRBV28 to TRBJ1-1; no reliable D call. Germline CDR1 and CDR2: MDHEN and SYDVKM. The CDR3 sequence is 15 residues long. V was shortened by 5 bases and J by 4 bases, with 17 bases between the two germline ends. The full variable domain, with the rest looked up from reference TRBV28 and TRBJ1-1, is DVKVTQSSRYLVKRTGEKVFLECVQDMDHENMFWYRQDPGLGLRLIYFSYDVKMKEKGDIPEGYSVSREKKERFSLILESASTNQTSMYLCASSLLEEQPTEAFFGQGTRLTVV.

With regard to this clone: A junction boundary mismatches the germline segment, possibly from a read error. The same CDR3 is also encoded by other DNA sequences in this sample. The CDR3 sequence is CASSMDGTDDTEAFF. The CDR3 DNA follows: TGTGCCAGTAGTATGGATGGGACAGACGACACTGAAGCTTTCTTC. The chain uses TRBV19 and TRBJ1-1, with 7 bases fitting TRBD1. CDR3 length: 15 amino acids. Germline CDR1 reads LNHDA; CDR2 reads SQIVND (reference sequence). The full variable domain, in which reference TRBV19 and TRBJ1-1 provide the parts outside the CDR3, is DGGITQSPKYLFRKEGQNVTLSCEQNLNHDAMYWYRQDPGQGLRLIYYSQIVNDFQKGDIAEGYSVSREKKESFPLTVTSAQKNPTAFYLCASSMDGTDDTEAFFGQGTRLTVV.

The CDR3 coding sequence is TGCGCCAGCAGCGAGGGACTAGCGGGAGTACAGCACGAGCAGTACTTC. This sequence encodes CASSEGLAGVQHEQYF. The V call is TRBV5-1, the J call TRBJ2-7, with TRBD2 matching over 14 bases. The CDR3 covers 16 residues. Germline assignment: CDR1 SGHRS and CDR2 YFSETQ. V lost 4 bases, J lost 5 bases, and 8 bases stayed unmatched.

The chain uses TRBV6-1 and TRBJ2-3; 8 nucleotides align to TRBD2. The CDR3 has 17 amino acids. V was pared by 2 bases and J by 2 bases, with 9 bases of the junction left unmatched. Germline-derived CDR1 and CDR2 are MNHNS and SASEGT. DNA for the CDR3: TGTGCCAGCAGTGAAACGTCGGGACTAGGAGACACAGATACGCAGTATTTT. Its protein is CASSETSGLGDTDTQYF.

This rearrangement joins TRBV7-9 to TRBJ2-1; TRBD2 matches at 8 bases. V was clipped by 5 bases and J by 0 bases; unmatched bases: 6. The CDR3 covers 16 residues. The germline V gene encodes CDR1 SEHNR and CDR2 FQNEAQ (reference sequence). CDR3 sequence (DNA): TGTGCCAGCAGCAGGGATAGCGGGGACTCCTACAATGAGCAGTTCTTC. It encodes CASSRDSGDSYNEQFF.

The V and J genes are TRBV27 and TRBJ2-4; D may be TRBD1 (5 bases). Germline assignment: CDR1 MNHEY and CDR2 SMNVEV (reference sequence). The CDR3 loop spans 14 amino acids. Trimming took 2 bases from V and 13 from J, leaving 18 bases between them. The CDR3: CASSLGPGSTSQYF. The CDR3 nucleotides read TGTGCCAGCAGTTTAGGCCCAGGGTCTACCTCACAGTACTTC.

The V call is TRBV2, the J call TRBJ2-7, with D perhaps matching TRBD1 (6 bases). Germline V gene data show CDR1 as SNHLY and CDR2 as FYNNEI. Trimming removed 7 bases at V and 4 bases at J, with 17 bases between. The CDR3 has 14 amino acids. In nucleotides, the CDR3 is TGTGCCAGCACAGAAGGGGGAGCGGAGTACGAGCAGTACGTC. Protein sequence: CASTEGGAEYEQYV.

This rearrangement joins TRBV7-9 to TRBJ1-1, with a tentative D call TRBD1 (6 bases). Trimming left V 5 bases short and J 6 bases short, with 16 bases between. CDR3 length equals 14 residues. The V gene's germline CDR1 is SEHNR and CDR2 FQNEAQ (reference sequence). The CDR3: CASSHSGGGSEAFF. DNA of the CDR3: TGTGCCAGCAGCCATAGCGGGGGGGGCTCTGAAGCTTTCTTT.

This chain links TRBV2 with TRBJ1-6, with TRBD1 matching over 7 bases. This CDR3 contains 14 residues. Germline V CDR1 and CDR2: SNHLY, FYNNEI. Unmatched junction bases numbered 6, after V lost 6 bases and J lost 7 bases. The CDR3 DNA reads TGTGCCAGCAGCGGGACAGCCGCAAATTCACCCCTCCACTTT. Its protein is CASSGTAANSPLHF. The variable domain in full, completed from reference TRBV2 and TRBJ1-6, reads EPEVTQTPSHQVTQMGQEVILRCVPISNHLYFYWYRQILGQKVEFLVSFYNNEISEKSEIFDDQFSVERPDGSNFTLKIRSTKLEDSAMYFCASSGTAANSPLHFGNGTRLTVT.

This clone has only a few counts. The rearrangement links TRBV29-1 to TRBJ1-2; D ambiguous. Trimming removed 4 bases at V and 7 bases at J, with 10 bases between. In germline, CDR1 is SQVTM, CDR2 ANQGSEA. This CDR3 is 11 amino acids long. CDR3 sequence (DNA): TGCAGCGTTGCAGTAGGGAGTGGCTACACCTTC. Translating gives CSVAVGSGYTF.

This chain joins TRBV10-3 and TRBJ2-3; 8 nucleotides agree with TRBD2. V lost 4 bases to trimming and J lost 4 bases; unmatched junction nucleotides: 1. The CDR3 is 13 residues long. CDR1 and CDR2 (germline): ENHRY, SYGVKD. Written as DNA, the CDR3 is TGTGCCATCAGTGCGCGGGGGGCAGATACGCAGTATTTT. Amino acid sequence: CAISARGADTQYF.

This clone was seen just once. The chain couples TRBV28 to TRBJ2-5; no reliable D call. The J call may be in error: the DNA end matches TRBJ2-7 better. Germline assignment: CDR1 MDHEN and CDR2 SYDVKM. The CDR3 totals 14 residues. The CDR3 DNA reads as TGTGCCAGCAGGTATAGTAGCAGCTCCTACGAGCAGTACTTC. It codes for CASRYSSSSYEQYF.

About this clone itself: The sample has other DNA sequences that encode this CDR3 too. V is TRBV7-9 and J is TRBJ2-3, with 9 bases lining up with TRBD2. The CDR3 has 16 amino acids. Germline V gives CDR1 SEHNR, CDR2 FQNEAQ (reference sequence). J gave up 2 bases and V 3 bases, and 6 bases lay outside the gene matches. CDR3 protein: CASSLSSGTTTDTQYF. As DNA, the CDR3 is TGTGCCAGCAGCTTGTCTAGCGGGACCACCACAGATACGCAGTATTTT.

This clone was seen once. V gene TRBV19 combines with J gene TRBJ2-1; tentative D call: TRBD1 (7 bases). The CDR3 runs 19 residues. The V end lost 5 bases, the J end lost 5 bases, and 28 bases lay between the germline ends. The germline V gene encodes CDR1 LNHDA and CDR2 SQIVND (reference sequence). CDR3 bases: TGTGCCAGTAGTTATTCCCTTCTCTCAACAGGGGACTTTAACAATGAGCAGTTCTTC. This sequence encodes CASSYSLLSTGDFNNEQFF.

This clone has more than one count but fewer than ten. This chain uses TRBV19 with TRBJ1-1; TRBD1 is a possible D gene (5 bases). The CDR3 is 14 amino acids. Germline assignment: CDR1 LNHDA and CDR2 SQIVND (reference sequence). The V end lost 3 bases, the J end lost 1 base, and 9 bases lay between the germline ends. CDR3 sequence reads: CASSMIGGNTEAFF. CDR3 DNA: TGTGCCAGTAGTATGATCGGGGGGAACACTGAAGCTTTCTTT. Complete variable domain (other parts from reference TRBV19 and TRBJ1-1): DGGITQSPKYLFRKEGQNVTLSCEQNLNHDAMYWYRQDPGQGLRLIYYSQIVNDFQKGDIAEGYSVSREKKESFPLTVTSAQKNPTAFYLCASSMIGGNTEAFFGQGTRLTVV.

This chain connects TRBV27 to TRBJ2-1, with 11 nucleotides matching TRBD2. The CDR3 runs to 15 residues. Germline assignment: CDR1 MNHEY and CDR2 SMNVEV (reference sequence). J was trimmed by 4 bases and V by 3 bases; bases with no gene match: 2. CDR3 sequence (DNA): TGTGCCAGCAGTTTGAGGACTAGCGGGTACAATGAGCAGTTCTTC. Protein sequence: CASSLRTSGYNEQFF.

CDR3 protein: CASSLRGEGGYTF. The CDR3 DNA is TGTGCCAGCAGTTTAAGAGGAGAGGGTGGCTACACCTTC. The chain employs TRBV27 and TRBJ1-2; D gene uncertain. Trimming took off 2 bases at V and 7 bases at J, with 11 bases between the two ends. The CDR3 is 13 amino acids. Looked up from germline, CDR1 is MNHEY and CDR2 is SMNVEV (reference sequence).

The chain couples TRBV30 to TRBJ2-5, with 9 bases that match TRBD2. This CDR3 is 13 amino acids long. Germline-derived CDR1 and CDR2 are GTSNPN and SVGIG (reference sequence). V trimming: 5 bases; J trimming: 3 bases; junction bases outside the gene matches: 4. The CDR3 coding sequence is TGTGCCTGGGGGAGACTAGCGGAAGAGACCCAGTACTTC. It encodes CAWGRLAEETQYF. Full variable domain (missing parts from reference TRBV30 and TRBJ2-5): SQTIHQWPATLVQPVGSPLSLECTVEGTSNPNLYWYRQAAGRGLQLLFYSVGIGQISSEVPQNLSASRPQDRQFILSSKKLLLSDSGFYLCAWGRLAEETQYFGPGTRLLVL.

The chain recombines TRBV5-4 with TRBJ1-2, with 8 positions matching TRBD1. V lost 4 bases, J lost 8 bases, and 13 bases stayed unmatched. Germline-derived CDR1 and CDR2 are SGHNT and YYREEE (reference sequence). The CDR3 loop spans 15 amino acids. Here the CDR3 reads CASSQQGDGPKGYTF. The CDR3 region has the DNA TGTGCCAGCAGCCAACAGGGGGATGGTCCTAAGGGCTACACCTTC.

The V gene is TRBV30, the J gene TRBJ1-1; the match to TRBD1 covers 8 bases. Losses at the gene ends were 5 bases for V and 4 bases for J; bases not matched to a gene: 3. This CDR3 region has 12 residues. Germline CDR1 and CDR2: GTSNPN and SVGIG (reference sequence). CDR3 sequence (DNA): TGTGCCTGGGACAGGGGAGTCACTGAAGCTTTCTTT. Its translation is CAWDRGVTEAFF.

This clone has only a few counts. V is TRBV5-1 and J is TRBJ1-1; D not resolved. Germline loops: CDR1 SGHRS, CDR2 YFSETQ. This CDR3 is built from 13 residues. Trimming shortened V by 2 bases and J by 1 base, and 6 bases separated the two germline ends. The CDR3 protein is CASSFLWNTEAFF. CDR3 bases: TGCGCCAGCAGCTTTCTATGGAACACTGAAGCTTTCTTT. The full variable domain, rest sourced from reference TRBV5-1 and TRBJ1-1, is KAGVTQTPRYLIKTRGQQVTLSCSPISGHRSVSWYQQTPGQGLQFLFEYFSETQRNKGNFPGRFSGRQFSNSRSEMNVSTLELGDSALYLCASSFLWNTEAFFGQGTRLTVV.

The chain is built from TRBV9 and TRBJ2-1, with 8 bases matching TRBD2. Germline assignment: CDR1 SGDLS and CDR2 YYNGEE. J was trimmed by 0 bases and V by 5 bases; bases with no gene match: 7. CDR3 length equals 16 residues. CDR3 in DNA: TGTGCCAGCAGTGCTAGGAGCGGGAGCTCCTACAATGAGCAGTTCTTC. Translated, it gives CASSARSGSSYNEQFF.

CDR3 bases: TGTGCCAGTAGTCCCCCGAGGGACAGGCCCAGGACACAGCCCCAGCATTTT. Translating gives CASSPPRDRPRTQPQHF. The rearrangement links TRBV19 to TRBJ1-5; TRBD1 agrees at 8 bases. In germline, CDR1 is LNHDA, CDR2 SQIVND (reference sequence). The V gene end was trimmed by 5 bases and the J gene end by 7 bases; junction bases not matched to a gene: 16. This CDR3 contains 17 residues.

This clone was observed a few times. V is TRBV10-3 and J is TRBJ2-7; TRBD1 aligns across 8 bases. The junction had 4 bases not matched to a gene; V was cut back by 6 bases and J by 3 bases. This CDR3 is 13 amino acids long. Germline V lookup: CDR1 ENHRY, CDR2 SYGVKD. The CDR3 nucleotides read TGTGCCATCAGCCCCGGGACAGGCTACGAGCAGTACTTC. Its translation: CAISPGTGYEQYF.

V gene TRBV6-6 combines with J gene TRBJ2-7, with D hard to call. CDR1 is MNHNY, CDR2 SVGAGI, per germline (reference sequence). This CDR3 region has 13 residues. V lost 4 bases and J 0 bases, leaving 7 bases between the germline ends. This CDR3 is CASSSQRSYEQYF. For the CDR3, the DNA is TGTGCCAGCAGTTCTCAGCGCTCCTACGAGCAGTACTTC.

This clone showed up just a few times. DNA of the CDR3: TGCAGCGTTGAAGATCTTAGCGGGATGGGCACAGATACGCAGTATTTT. This translates into CSVEDLSGMGTDTQYF. The V and J genes are TRBV29-1 and TRBJ2-3; TRBD2 aligns across 8 bases. The CDR3 length is 16 residues. Looked up from germline, CDR1 is SQVTM and CDR2 is ANQGSEA. Trimming cost V 0 bases and J 1 base; bases outside gene matches: 6.

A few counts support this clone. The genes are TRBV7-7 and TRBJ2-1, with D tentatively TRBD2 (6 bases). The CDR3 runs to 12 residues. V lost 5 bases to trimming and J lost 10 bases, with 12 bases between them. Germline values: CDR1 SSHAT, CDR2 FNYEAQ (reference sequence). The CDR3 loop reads CASSPDSGEQFF. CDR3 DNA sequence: TGTGCCAGCAGCCCCGATAGCGGAGAGCAGTTCTTC.

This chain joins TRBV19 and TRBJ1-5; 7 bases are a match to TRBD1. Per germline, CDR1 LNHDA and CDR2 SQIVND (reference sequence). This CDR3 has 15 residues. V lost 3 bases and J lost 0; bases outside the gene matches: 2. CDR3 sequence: CASSMTGNSNQPQHF. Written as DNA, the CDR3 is TGTGCCAGTAGTATGACAGGGAATAGCAATCAGCCCCAGCATTTT.